The present T cell receptor (beta chain) was sequenced within a study of shared clonotypes between healthy human individuals. Overall study context: Every donor yielded three CD4 naive, three CD4 memory, two CD8 naive and one CD8 memory plate.

Findings and limits, study-wide: The sharing of approximately 5.1% of naive CD4 clonotypes was seen across a few donors.

Regarding this clone: Its specificity is not known.

From germline, CDR1 is MDHEN and CDR2 SYDVKM. The CDR3 covers 15 residues. V shed 7 bases and J shed 2 bases, with 17 bases lying between them. Sequencing was performed with immunoSEQ multiplex PCR; in TCRdb, only in-frame clones are kept and a portion is missing. The table lists approximately 700,000 clones, more than 70% of them singletons. The sequence came from a woman in her 30s in good health. The sample consisted of memory CD4+ T cells sorted from blood. Indicated subset: CD45RA-negative fraction. The chain has TRBV28 and TRBJ1-2; a weak D match, TRBD1 (6 bases). CDR3 in DNA: TGTGCCAGCACCTACGCGGGGGGGCTGAACTATGGCTACACCTTC. This sequence encodes CASTYAGGLNYGYTF.